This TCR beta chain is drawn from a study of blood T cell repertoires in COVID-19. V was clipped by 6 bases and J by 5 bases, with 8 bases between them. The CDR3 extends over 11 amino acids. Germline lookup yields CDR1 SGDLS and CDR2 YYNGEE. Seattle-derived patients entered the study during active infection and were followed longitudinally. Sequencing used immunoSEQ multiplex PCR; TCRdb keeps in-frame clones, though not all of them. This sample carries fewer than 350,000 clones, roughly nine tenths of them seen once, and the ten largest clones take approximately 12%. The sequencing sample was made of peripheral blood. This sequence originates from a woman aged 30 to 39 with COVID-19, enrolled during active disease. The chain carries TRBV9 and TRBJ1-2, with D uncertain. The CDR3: CASNRGYGYTF. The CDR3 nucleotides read TGTGCCAGCAATCGCGGGTATGGCTACACCTTC.